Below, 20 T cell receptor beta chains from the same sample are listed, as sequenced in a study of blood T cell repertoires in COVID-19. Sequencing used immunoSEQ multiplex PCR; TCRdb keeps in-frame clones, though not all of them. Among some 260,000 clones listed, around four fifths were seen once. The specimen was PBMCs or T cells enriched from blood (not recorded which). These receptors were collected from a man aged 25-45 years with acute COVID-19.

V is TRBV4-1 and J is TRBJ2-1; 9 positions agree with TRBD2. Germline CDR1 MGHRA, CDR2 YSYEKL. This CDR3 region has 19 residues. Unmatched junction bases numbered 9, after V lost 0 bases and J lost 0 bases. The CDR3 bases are TGCGCCAGCAGCCAAGATCGGCGAGCTAGCGGGACCTCCTACAATGAGCAGTTCTTC. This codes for CASSQDRRASGTSYNEQFF.

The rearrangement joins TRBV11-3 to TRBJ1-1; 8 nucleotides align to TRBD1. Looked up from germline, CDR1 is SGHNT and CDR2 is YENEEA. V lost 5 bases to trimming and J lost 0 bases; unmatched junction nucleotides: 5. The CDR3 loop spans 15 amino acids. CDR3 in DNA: TGTGCCAGCAGCCCCCACAGGGGGTTGAACACTGAAGCTTTCTTT. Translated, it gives CASSPHRGLNTEAFF.

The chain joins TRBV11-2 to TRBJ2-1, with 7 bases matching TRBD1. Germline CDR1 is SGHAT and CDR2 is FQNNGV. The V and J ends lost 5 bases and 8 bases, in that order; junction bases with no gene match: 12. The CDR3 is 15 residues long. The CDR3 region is CASSPRQGEFDEQFF. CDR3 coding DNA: TGTGCCAGCAGCCCTAGACAGGGAGAATTCGATGAGCAGTTCTTC. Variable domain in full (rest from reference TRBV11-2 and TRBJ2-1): EAGVAQSPRYKIIEKRQSVAFWCNPISGHATLYWYQQILGQGPKLLIQFQNNGVVDDSQLPKDRFSAERLKGVDSTLKIQPAKLEDSAVYLCASSPRQGEFDEQFFGPGTRLTVL.

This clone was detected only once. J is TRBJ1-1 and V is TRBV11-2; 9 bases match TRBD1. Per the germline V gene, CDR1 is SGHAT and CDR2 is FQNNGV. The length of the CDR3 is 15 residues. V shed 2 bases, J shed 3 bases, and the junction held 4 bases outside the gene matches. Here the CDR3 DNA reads TGTGCCAGCAGCTTACTACAGGGGGCTGACACTGAAGCTTTCTTT. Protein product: CASSLLQGADTEAFF.

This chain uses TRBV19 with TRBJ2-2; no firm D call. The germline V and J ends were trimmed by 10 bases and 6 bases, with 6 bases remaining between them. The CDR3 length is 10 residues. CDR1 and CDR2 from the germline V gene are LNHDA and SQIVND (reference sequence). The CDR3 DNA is TGTGCCACCAAGCCCGGGGAGCTGTTTTTT. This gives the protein CATKPGELFF.

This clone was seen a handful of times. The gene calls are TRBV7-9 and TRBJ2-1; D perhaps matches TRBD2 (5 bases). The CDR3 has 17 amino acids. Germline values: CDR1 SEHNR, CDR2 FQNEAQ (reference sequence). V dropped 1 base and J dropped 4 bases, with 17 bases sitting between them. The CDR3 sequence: CASSLVATKFRYNEQFF. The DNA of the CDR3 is TGTGCCAGCAGCTTAGTAGCGACAAAATTCCGTTACAATGAGCAGTTCTTC.

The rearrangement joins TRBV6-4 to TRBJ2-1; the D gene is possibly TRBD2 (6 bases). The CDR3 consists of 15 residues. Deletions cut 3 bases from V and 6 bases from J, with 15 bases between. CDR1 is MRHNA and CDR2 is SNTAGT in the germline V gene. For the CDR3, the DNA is TGTGCCAGCAGTGATTCGGGAGACCCCTCCAATGAGCAGTTCTTC. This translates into CASSDSGDPSNEQFF.

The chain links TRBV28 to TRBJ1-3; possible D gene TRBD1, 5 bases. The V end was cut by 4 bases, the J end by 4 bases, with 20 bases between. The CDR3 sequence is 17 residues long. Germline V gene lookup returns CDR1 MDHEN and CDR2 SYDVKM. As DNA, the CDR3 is TGTGCCAGCAGTTCCCGTTTTGGGGGGGAAGTCGGAAACACCATATATTTT. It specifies CASSSRFGGEVGNTIYF.

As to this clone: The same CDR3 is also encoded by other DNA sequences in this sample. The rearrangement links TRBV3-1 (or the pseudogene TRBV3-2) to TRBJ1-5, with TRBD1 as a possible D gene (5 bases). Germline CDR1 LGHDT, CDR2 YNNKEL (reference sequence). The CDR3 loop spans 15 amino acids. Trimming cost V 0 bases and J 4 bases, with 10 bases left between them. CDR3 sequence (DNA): TGTGCCAGCAGCCAAGATAGGGCAGGGAATCAGCCCCAGCATTTT. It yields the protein CASSQDRAGNQPQHF.

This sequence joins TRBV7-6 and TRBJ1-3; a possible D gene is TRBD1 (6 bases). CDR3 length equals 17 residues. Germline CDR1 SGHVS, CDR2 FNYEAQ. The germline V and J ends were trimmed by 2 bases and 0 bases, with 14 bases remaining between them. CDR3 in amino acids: CASSLPVQGTSGNTIYF. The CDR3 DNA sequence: TGTGCCAGCAGCTTACCCGTCCAGGGGACCTCTGGAAACACCATATATTTT.

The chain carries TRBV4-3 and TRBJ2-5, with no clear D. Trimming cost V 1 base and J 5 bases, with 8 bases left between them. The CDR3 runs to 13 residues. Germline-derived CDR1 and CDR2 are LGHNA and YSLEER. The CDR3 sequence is CASSQGNTETQYF. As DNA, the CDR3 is TGCGCCAGCAGCCAAGGAAACACCGAGACCCAGTACTTC.

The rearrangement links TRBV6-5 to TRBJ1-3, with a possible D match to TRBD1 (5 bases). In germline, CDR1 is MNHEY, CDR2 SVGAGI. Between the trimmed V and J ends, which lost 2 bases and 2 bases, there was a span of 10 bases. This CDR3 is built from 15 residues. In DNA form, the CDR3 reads TGTGCCAGCAGTTACATGGACACCCCTGGAAACACCATATATTTT. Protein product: CASSYMDTPGNTIYF.

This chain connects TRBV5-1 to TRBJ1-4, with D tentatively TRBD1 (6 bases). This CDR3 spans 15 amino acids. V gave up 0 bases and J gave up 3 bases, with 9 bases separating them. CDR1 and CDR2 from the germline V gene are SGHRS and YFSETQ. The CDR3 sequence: CASSLETGANEKLFF. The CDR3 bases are TGCGCCAGCAGCTTGGAGACAGGTGCTAATGAAAAACTGTTTTTT.

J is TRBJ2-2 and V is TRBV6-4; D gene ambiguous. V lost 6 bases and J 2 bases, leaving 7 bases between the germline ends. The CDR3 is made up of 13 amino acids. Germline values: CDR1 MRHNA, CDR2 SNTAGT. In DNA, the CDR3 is TGTGCCAGCAGCCATACTAACACCGGGGAGCTGTTTTTT. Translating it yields CASSHTNTGELFF.

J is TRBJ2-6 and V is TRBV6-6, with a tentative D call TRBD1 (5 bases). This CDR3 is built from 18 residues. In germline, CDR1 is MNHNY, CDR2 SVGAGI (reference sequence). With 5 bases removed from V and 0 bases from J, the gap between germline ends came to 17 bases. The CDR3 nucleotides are TGTGCCAGCAGTCCTTCGCCAGGGCTCCCCTCTGGGGCCAACGTCCTGACTTTC. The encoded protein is CASSPSPGLPSGANVLTF.

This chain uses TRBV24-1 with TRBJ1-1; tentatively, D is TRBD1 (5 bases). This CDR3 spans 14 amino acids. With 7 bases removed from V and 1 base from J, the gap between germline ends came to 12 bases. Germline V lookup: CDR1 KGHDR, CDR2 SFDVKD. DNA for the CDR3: TGTGCCACCAGAGCATCCGGGGGGAACACTGAAGCTTTCTTT. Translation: CATRASGGNTEAFF.

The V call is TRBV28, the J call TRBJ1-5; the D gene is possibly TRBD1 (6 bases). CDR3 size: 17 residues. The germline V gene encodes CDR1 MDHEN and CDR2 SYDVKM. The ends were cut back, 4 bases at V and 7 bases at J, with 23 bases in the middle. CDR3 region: CASSSFPLPDRNQPQHF. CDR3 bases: TGTGCCAGCAGTTCCTTCCCCCTTCCAGACAGGAACCAGCCCCAGCATTTT.

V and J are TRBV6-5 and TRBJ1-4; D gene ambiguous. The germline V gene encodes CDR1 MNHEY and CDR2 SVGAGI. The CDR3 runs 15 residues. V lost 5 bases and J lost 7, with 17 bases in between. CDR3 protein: CASSPREPRTEKLFF. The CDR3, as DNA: TGTGCCAGCAGTCCCCGGGAGCCCCGTACTGAAAAACTGTTTTTT.

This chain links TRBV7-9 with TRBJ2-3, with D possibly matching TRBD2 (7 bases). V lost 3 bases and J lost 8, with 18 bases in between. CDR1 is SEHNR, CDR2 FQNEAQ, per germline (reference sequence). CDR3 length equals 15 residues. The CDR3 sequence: CASSFEAGAAGTQYF. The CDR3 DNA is TGTGCCAGCAGCTTTGAGGCGGGGGCCGCGGGTACGCAGTATTTT.

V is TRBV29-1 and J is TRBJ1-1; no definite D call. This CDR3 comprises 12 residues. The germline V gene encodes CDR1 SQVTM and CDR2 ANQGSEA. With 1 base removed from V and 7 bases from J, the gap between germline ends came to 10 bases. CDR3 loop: CSVEANSFEAFF. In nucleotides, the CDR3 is TGCAGCGTTGAAGCCAACTCTTTTGAAGCTTTCTTT.